This passage covers 19 T cell receptor beta chains from one sample sequenced in a study of cytomegalovirus exposure and HLA in healthy donors. Both 60 Vbeta primers and 13 Jbeta primers went into the PCR. Repertoires were generated with immunoSEQ multiplex PCR, while TCRdb's copy carries only in-frame clones and drops some. The sample shows about 210,000 clones, and roughly 0.89% sits with its ten largest clones. Sequenced: PBMCs. The receptors originated from a woman under 40 in good health and CMV-seropositive.

The chain links TRBV2 to TRBJ1-1, with D perhaps TRBD1 (5 bases). V lost 8 bases to trimming and J lost 4 bases, with 8 bases between them. Germline V gene sequence: CDR1 SNHLY, CDR2 FYNNEI. The CDR3 is 11 amino acids. The CDR3 bases are TGTGCCAGCTTCGGGGGCACTGAAGCTTTCTTT. Residues: CASFGGTEAFF.

This chain connects TRBV5-6 to TRBJ2-2, with TRBD1 matching over 8 bases. This CDR3 region has 17 residues. Trimming took 0 bases from V and 5 from J; bases not matched to a gene: 9. Germline CDR1 is SGHDT and CDR2 is YYEEEE. The chain's CDR3 is CASSLEVGRGPTGELFF. CDR3 DNA: TGTGCCAGCAGCTTGGAAGTCGGCAGGGGGCCGACCGGGGAGCTGTTTTTT.

This chain uses TRBV29-1 with TRBJ2-5; 8 positions match TRBD2. Losses at the gene ends were 6 bases for V and 4 bases for J; bases not matched to a gene: 7. The V gene's germline CDR1 is SQVTM and CDR2 ANQGSEA. CDR3 length: 13 amino acids. The CDR3 DNA reads as TGCAGCGTGGTTCCCAGCGGGAGAGAGACCCAGTACTTC. Encoded protein: CSVVPSGRETQYF.

V is TRBV11-1 and J is TRBJ2-5, with D hard to call. CDR3 length: 13 residues. The V gene lost 3 bases and the J gene lost 2 bases, with 7 bases spanning the gap. Germline assignment: CDR1 SGHAT and CDR2 FQDESV (reference sequence). The CDR3 DNA follows: TGTGCCAGCAGCTTCGGTGCTCAAGAGACCCAGTACTTC. Translation: CASSFGAQETQYF.

CDR3 loop: CASTGSNHYNSPLHF. The DNA for the CDR3 is TGTGCCAGTACAGGGAGCAACCACTATAATTCACCCCTCCACTTT. The V call is TRBV6-1, the J call TRBJ1-6, with a possible D match to TRBD1 (6 bases). Germline-derived CDR1 and CDR2 are MNHNS and SASEGT. The CDR3 covers 15 residues. V shed 9 bases and J shed 3 bases, with 15 bases lying between them.

The chain employs TRBV27 and TRBJ1-1, with D tentatively TRBD1 (6 bases). Trimming removed 3 bases from V and 5 bases from J, with 16 bases in between. This CDR3 has 15 residues. From germline, CDR1 is MNHEY and CDR2 SMNVEV (reference sequence). The CDR3 DNA sequence: TGTGCCAGCAGTTTCTATTACAGGGAAGATACTGAAGCTTTCTTT. Encoded protein: CASSFYYREDTEAFF.

This chain links TRBV6-6 with TRBJ2-5; D gene unclear. TRBJ2-7 explains the end of the DNA better; the J call may be wrong. Germline V gives CDR1 MNHNY, CDR2 SVGAGI (reference sequence). The length of the CDR3 is 16 residues. Here the CDR3 DNA reads TGTGCCAGCAGTCCCCGTACAGCCGGAAACTTCTACGAGCAGTACTTC. Amino acids: CASSPRTAGNFYEQYF.

The V call is TRBV2, the J call TRBJ1-2, with D possibly TRBD1 on 6 matching bases. CDR3 length equals 16 residues. CDR1 SNHLY and CDR2 FYNNEI come from the germline V gene. With 11 bases removed from V and 0 bases from J, the gap between germline ends came to 22 bases. In DNA form, the CDR3 reads TGTGCCGGCGCGAGGGGGACGTCCCGAACTAACTATGGCTACACCTTC. This gives the protein CAGARGTSRTNYGYTF.

The V gene is TRBV6-5, the J gene TRBJ2-5, with 8 bases aligning to TRBD2. The V and J ends lost 7 bases and 4 bases, in that order; junction bases with no gene match: 8. The CDR3 extends over 14 amino acids. CDR1 and CDR2 from the germline V gene are MNHEY and SVGAGI. The CDR3 sequence is CASTNGGAPETQYF. The CDR3, as DNA: TGTGCCAGCACAAACGGGGGGGCCCCAGAGACCCAGTACTTC.

This chain links TRBV4-2 with TRBJ2-7; D unresolved. Trimming stripped 1 base from V and 2 bases from J, with 6 bases between. This CDR3 is 13 amino acids long. CDR1 is LGHNA, CDR2 YNFKEQ, per germline. CDR3: CASSQGPPYEQYF. CDR3 in DNA: TGTGCCAGCAGCCAAGGGCCCCCCTACGAGCAGTACTTC.

A note on this clone: Other DNA sequences in the sample encode the same CDR3. This chain joins TRBV6-5 and TRBJ2-3, with TRBD2 identical over 11 bases. V lost 2 bases, J lost 3 bases, and 1 base stayed unmatched. Germline CDR1 and CDR2: MNHEY and SVGAGI. The CDR3 has 15 residues. CDR3 sequence (DNA): TGTGCCAGCAGTTACATAGCGGGGGGGACAGATACGCAGTATTTT. It encodes CASSYIAGGTDTQYF.

The chain combines TRBV2 with TRBJ1-1; the D gene is possibly TRBD1 (5 bases). V was pared by 3 bases and J by 4 bases, with 9 bases between. This CDR3 comprises 13 residues. Germline V gene lookup returns CDR1 SNHLY and CDR2 FYNNEI. The CDR3 spells CASSDRVSTEAFF. CDR3 coding DNA: TGTGCCAGCAGTGACAGGGTAAGCACTGAAGCTTTCTTT.

The V call is TRBV6-5, the J call TRBJ2-7; possible D gene TRBD2, 6 bases. This CDR3 region has 15 residues. V was pared by 0 bases and J by 0 bases, with 9 bases between. Per the germline V gene, CDR1 is MNHEY and CDR2 is SVGAGI. CDR3 in amino acids: CASSYSGTGSYEQYF. DNA of the CDR3: TGTGCCAGCAGTTACTCTGGGACTGGCTCCTACGAGCAGTACTTC.

For the CDR3, the DNA is TGTGCCAGTAGTACTGGGAGCTGGGTCCCCTACAATGAGCAGTTCTTC. Protein: CASSTGSWVPYNEQFF. This chain joins TRBV19 and TRBJ2-1, with a possible D match to TRBD2 (5 bases). The length of the CDR3 is 16 residues. Germline loops: CDR1 LNHDA, CDR2 SQIVND (reference sequence). V was trimmed by 4 bases and J by 2 bases, leaving 15 bases between them. The whole variable domain, filled in from reference TRBV19 and TRBJ2-1, reads DGGITQSPKYLFRKEGQNVTLSCEQNLNHDAMYWYRQDPGQGLRLIYYSQIVNDFQKGDIAEGYSVSREKKESFPLTVTSAQKNPTAFYLCASSTGSWVPYNEQFFGPGTRLTVL.

V and J are TRBV11-2 and TRBJ2-6; a possible D gene is TRBD1 (6 bases). The CDR3 runs 17 residues. Per germline, CDR1 SGHAT and CDR2 FQNNGV. V was shortened by 6 bases and J by 0 bases, with 15 bases between the two germline ends. CDR3 in amino acids: CASRSGQFYSGANVLTF. For the CDR3, the DNA is TGTGCCAGCAGGTCCGGACAGTTCTACTCTGGGGCCAACGTCCTGACTTTC.

The rearrangement links TRBV7-9 to TRBJ2-5; TRBD1 aligns across 8 bases. CDR3 length: 16 residues. V shed 1 base and J 7 bases; nucleotides not matched to a gene: 11. Germline loops: CDR1 SEHNR, CDR2 FQNEAQ (reference sequence). CDR3 region: CASSLGQGISLGTQYF. The CDR3 DNA follows: TGTGCCAGCAGCTTAGGACAGGGGATATCGCTTGGGACCCAGTACTTC.

This chain links TRBV28 with TRBJ1-1, with D unclear. The V gene lost 6 bases and the J gene lost 4 bases, with 12 bases spanning the gap. The CDR3 is 13 residues long. The germline gives CDR1 MDHEN, CDR2 SYDVKM. The CDR3 DNA reads as TGTGCCAGCAGGTTACCTAGCGGCACTGAAGCTTTCTTT. This encodes CASRLPSGTEAFF.

The chain uses TRBV7-8 and TRBJ1-5; D might be TRBD1 (5 bases). Trimming shortened V by 6 bases and J by 2 bases, and 14 bases separated the two germline ends. Germline CDR1 reads SGHVS; CDR2 reads FQNEAQ. This CDR3 comprises 15 residues. The CDR3 loop is CASSIGAGGNQPQHF. The CDR3 bases are TGTGCCAGCAGTATTGGGGCTGGGGGCAATCAGCCCCAGCATTTT.

This chain uses TRBV27 with TRBJ1-1, with D maybe TRBD1 (6 bases). The CDR3 length is 13 residues. Germline CDR1 MNHEY, CDR2 SMNVEV (reference sequence). Trimming cost V 8 bases and J 1 base, with 11 bases left between them. The CDR3 protein is CASRTTGNTEAFF. The CDR3 DNA reads TGTGCCAGCCGTACGACAGGGAACACTGAAGCTTTCTTT.